This is a list of T cell receptor beta chains from one sample in a study of graft-versus-host responses after intestinal transplantation. These receptors lack a known antigen. Clones were read by immunoSEQ multiplex PCR, and TCRdb kept only the in-frame ones, dropping some. Of some 79,000 clones detected, roughly 89% appear once; the ten largest clones hold approximately 0.34%. This material consisted of unstimulated CD4+ T cells sorted from spleen or lymph node cells, taken before intestinal transplant. These receptors were obtained from a human donor who received an intestinal transplant. Both conserved end residues are part of each CDR3. D genes are given only for firm matches. A clone size is listed for some rows: how often the clone was seen (once, few, many), or a class if it is expanded.

TRBD1	few	TRBV2	TRBJ1-3	CASSGTVSGNTIYF	TGTGCCAGCTCTGGGACAGTCTCTGGAAACACCATATATTTT
TRBD1	NA	TRBV5-6	TRBJ2-3	CASSLAGTGWGTDTQYF	TGTGCCAGCAGCTTGGCCGGGACAGGGTGGGGCACAGATACGCAGTATTTT
TRBD1	NA	TRBV18	TRBJ1-2	CASSPGTGSPLGGYTF	TGTGCCAGCTCACCCGGGACAGGCAGCCCCCTAGGTGGCTACACCTTC
NA	NA	TRBV29-1	TRBJ1-2	CSVDSLVGGYTF	TGCAGCGTTGACTCCTTGGTCGGTGGCTACACCTTC
NA	NA	TRBV5-4	TRBJ2-7	CASSLGPWGLEQYF	TGTGCCAGCAGCTTGGGACCCTGGGGGCTCGAGCAGTACTTC
NA	NA	TRBV2	TRBJ2-2	CASRAGSDTGELFF	TGTGCCAGCAGAGCAGGGTCGGACACCGGGGAGCTGTTTTTT
NA	NA	TRBV5-5	TRBJ1-6	CASGGEPISPLHF	TGTGCCAGCGGGGGGGAGCCGATTTCACCCCTCCACTTT
NA	NA	TRBV20-1	TRBJ1-1	CSALGEVAFF	TGCAGTGCTTTGGGTGAGGTTGCTTTCTTT
NA	NA	TRBV4-2	TRBJ1-4	CASSGGANEKLFF	TGTGCCAGCAGCGGTGGGGCAAATGAAAAACTGTTTTTT
TRBD2	NA	TRBV5-1	TRBJ2-1	CASSFKVGLAGGEQFF	TGCGCCAGCAGCTTTAAAGTGGGACTAGCGGGAGGTGAGCAGTTCTTC
TRBD1	NA	TRBV5-1	TRBJ1-6	CASSFLGQGDSPLHF	TGCGCCAGCAGCTTTCTTGGACAGGGGGATTCACCCCTCCACTTT
NA	NA	TRBV7-6	TRBJ1-5	CASSLGAVGAYNQPQHF	TGTGCCAGCAGCCTGGGGGCTGTTGGGGCTTACAATCAGCCCCAGCATTTT
NA	NA	TRBV6-5	TRBJ2-7	CASNGFYEQYF	TGTGCCAGCAACGGGTTCTACGAGCAGTACTTC
TRBD1	NA	TRBV19	TRBJ2-7	CASGQGYEQYF	TGTGCCAGTGGACAGGGCTACGAGCAGTACTTC
NA	NA	TRBV2	TRBJ1-2	CASSEGQWGYTF	TGTGCCAGCAGTGAGGGGCAATGGGGCTACACCTTC
TRBD1	NA	TRBV6-6	TRBJ2-7	CASSSRDRGLYEQYF	TGTGCCAGCAGCAGCCGGGACAGGGGTTTATACGAGCAGTACTTC
TRBD2	NA	TRBV15	TRBJ2-3	CASSAGGWGTDTQYF	TGTGCCTCCTCAGCGGGAGGATGGGGCACAGATACGCAGTATTTT
NA	NA	TRBV29-1	TRBJ2-1	CSVGGNEQFF	TGCAGCGTTGGCGGCAATGAGCAGTTCTTC
NA	NA	TRBV6-5	TRBJ1-2	CASSYSPQGTSGYTF	TGTGCCAGCAGTTACTCACCCCAGGGAACATCTGGCTACACCTTC
TRBD1	NA	TRBV5-4	TRBJ2-5	CASSLDRGRETQYF	TGTGCCAGCAGCTTGGACAGGGGGAGGGAGACCCAGTACTTC
TRBD1	NA	TRBV10-3	TRBJ1-6	CAARRDRGDSPLHF	TGTGCCGCTAGACGGGACAGGGGTGATTCACCCCTCCACTTT
TRBD1	NA	TRBV7-8	TRBJ2-7	CASSLKGTGIVEQYF	TGTGCCAGCAGCTTAAAAGGGACAGGGATCGTCGAGCAGTACTTC
NA	few	TRBV19	TRBJ1-1	CASSLEGAEAFF	TGTGCCAGTAGCCTTGAGGGCGCTGAAGCTTTCTTT
NA	NA	TRBV7-9	TRBJ2-1	CASSETGKLGNEQFF	TGTGCCAGCAGCGAAACAGGGAAGTTAGGAAATGAGCAGTTCTTC
TRBD1	once	TRBV19	TRBJ2-7	CASTRTGSSYEQYF	TGTGCCAGTACCAGGACAGGAAGCTCCTACGAGCAGTACTTC
TRBD2	few	TRBV7-6	TRBJ2-7	CASSLGLAGRNEQYF	TGTGCCAGCAGCTTGGGACTAGCGGGAAGGAACGAGCAGTACTTC
NA	NA	TRBV10-2	TRBJ1-2	CASRTPSTGIEGYTF	TGCGCCAGCAGGACCCCCTCGACGGGAATCGAGGGCTACACCTTC
TRBD2	NA	TRBV5-1	TRBJ2-7	CASSGTSGSSYEQYF	TGCGCCAGCAGCGGGACTAGCGGATCTTCCTACGAGCAGTACTTC
TRBD2	NA	TRBV19	TRBJ2-2	CASSRLAGDPGELFF	TGTGCCAGTAGTCGACTAGCGGGAGATCCCGGGGAGCTGTTTTTT
TRBD1	NA	TRBV28	TRBJ2-2	CAINQPRTGAGTGELFF	TGTGCGATCAACCAACCCCGGACAGGGGCGGGCACCGGGGAGCTGTTTTTT
TRBD1	NA	TRBV13	TRBJ1-1	CASSWDRGLNTEAFF	TGTGCCAGCAGCTGGGACAGGGGGCTGAACACTGAAGCTTTCTTT
TRBD2	NA	TRBV5-1	TRBJ2-1	CASSWGGSGLSNEQFF	TGCGCCAGCAGCTGGGGGGGGAGCGGGCTAAGCAATGAGCAGTTCTTC
TRBD1	few	TRBV6-4	TRBJ1-2	CASSETGVGGYTF	TGTGCCAGCAGCGAGACAGGGGTCGGTGGCTACACCTTC